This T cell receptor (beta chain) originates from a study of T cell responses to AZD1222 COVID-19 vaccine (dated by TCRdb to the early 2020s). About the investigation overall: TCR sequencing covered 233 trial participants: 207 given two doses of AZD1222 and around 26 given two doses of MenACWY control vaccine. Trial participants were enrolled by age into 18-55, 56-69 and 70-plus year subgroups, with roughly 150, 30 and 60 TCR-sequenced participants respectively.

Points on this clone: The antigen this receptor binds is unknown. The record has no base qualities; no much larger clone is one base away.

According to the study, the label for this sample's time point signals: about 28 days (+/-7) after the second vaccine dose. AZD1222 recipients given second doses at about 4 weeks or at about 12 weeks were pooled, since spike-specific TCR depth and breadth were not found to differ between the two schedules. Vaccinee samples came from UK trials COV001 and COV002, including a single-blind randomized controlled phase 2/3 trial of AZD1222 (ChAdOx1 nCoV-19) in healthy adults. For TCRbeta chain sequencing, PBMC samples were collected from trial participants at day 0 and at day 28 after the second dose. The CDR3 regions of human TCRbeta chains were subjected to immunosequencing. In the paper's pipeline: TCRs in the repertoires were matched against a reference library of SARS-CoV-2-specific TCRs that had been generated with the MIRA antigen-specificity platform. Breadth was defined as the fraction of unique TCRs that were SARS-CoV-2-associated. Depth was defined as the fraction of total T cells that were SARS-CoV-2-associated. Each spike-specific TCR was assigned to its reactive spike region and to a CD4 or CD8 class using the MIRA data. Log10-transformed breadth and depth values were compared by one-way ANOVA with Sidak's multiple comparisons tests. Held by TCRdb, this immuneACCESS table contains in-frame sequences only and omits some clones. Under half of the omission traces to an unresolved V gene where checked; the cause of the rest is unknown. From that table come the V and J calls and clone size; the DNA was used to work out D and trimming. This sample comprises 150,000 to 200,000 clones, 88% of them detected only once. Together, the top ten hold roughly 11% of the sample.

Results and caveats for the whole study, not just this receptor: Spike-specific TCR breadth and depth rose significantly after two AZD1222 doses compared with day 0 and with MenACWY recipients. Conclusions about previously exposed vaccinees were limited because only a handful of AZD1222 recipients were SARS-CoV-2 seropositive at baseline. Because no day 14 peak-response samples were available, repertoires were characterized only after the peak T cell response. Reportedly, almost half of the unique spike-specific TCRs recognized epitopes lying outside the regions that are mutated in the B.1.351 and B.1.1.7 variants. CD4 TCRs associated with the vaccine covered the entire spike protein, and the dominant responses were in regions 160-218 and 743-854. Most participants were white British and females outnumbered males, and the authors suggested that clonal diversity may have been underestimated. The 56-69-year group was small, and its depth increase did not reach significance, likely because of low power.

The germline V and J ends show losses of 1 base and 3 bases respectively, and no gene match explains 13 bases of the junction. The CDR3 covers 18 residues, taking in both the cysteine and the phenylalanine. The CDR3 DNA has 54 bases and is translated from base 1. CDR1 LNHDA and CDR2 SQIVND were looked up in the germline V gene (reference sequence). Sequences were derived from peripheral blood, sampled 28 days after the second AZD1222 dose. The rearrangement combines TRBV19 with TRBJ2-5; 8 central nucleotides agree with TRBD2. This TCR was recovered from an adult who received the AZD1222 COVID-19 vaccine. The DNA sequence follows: TGTGCCAGTAGTATAGTTGCCCCCTTCGGGGGGGGAGAAGAGACCCAGTACTTC. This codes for CASSIVAPFGGGEETQYF.